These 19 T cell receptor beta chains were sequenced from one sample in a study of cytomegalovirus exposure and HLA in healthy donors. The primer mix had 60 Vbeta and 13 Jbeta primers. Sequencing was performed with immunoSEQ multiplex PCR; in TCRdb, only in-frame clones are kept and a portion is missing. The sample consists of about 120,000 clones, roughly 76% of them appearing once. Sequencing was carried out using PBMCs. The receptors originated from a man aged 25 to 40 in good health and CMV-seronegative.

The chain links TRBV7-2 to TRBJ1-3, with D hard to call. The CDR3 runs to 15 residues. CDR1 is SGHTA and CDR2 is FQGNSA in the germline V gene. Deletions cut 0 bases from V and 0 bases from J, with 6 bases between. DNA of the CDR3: TGTGCCAGCAGCTTAGCAGCGGGCTCTGGAAACACCATATATTTT. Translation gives CASSLAAGSGNTIYF.

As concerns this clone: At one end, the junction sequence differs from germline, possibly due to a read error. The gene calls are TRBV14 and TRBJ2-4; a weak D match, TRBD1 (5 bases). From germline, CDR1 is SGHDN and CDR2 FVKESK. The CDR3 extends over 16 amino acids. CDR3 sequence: CASSQDPTEVKNSQYF. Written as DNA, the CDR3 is TGTGCCAGCAGCCAAGATCCGACAGAGGTCAAAAACAGTCAGTACTTC.

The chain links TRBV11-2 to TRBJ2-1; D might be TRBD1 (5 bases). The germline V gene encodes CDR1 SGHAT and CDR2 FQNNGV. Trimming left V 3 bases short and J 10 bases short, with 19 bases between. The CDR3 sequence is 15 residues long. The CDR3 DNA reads TGTGCCAGCAGCTTCGACAGCGCCCGGGTTGAAGAGCAGTTCTTC. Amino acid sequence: CASSFDSARVEEQFF.

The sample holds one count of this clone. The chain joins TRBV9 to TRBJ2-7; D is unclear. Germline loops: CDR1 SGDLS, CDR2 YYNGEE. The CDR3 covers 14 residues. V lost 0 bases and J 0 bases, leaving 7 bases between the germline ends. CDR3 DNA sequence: TGTGCCAGCAGCGTAGACCCTAGCTCCTACGAGCAGTACTTC. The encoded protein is CASSVDPSSYEQYF.

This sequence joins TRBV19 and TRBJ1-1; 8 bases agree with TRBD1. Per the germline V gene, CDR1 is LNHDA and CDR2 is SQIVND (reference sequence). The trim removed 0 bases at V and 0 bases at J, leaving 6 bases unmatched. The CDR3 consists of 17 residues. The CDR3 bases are TGTGCCAGTAGTATAGATCGGGGGGACAGGCTGAACACTGAAGCTTTCTTT. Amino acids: CASSIDRGDRLNTEAFF.

CDR3 bases: TGTGCCAGCAGTGTGACAGACGCTGTTGAAGCTTTCTTT. Residues: CASSVTDAVEAFF. The chain joins TRBV6-1 to TRBJ1-1, with D perhaps matching TRBD1 (5 bases). Germline CDR1 is MNHNS and CDR2 is SASEGT. There are 13 residues in the CDR3. The ends were cut back, 4 bases at V and 7 bases at J, with 13 bases in the middle.

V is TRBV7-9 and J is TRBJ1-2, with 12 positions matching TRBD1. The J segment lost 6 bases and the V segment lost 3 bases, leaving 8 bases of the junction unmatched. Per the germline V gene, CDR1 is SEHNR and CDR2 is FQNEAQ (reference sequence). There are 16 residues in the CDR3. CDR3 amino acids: CASSFTSGTGGNGYTF. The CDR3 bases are TGTGCCAGCAGCTTCACCAGCGGGACAGGGGGCAATGGCTACACCTTC.

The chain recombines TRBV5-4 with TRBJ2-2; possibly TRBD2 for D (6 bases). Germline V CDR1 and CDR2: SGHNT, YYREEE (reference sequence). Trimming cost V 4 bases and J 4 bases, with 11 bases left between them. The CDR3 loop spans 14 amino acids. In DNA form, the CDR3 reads TGTGCCAGCAGCCCCGGGGGTAGCACCGGGGAGCTGTTTTTT. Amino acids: CASSPGGSTGELFF. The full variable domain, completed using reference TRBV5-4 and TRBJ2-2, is ETGVTQSPTHLIKTRGQQVTLRCSSQSGHNTVSWYQQALGQGPQFIFQYYREEENGRGNFPPRFSGLQFPNYSSELNVNALELDDSALYLCASSPGGSTGELFFGEGSRLTVL.

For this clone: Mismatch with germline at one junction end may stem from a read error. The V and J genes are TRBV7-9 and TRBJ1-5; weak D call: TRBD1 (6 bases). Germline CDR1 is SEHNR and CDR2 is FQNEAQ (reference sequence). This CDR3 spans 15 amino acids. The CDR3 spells CSSSLSGVEGQPQHF. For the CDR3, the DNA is TGTTCCAGCAGCTTATCAGGGGTGGAAGGTCAGCCCCAGCATTTT.

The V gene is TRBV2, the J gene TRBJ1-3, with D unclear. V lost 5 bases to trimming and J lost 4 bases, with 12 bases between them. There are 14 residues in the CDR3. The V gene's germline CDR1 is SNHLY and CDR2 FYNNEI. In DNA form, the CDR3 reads TGTGCCAGCAGTTTCGGAGGAACCGGAAACACCATATATTTT. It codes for CASSFGGTGNTIYF.

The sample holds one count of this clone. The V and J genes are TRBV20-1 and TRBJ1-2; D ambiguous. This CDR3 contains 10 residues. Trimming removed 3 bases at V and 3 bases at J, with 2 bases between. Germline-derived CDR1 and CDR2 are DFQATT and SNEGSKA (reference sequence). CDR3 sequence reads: CSASYYGYTF. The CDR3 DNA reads TGCAGTGCTAGCTACTATGGCTACACCTTC.

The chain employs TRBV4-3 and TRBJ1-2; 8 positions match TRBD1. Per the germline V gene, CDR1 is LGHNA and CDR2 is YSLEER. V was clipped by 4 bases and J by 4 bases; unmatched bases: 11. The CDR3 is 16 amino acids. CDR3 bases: TGCGCCAGCAGCCGGGGCCCGGGACAGGAGTTCTATGGCTACACCTTC. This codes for CASSRGPGQEFYGYTF.

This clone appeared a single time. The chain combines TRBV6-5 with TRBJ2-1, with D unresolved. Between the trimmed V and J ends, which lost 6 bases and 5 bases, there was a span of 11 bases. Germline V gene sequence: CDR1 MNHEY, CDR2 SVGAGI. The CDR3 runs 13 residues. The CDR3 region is CASSPGIHNEQFF. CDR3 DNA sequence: TGTGCCAGCAGCCCAGGCATTCACAATGAGCAGTTCTTC.

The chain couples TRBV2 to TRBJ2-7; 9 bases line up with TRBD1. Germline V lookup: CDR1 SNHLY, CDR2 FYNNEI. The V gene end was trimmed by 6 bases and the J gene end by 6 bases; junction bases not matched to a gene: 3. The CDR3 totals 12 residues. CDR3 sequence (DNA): TGTGCCAGCAGCGGGACAGGGTCCGAGCAGTACTTC. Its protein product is CASSGTGSEQYF.

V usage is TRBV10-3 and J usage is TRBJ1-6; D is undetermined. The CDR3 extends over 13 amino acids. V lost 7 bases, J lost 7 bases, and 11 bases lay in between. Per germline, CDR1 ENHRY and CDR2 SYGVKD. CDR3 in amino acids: CAINSAMNSPLHF. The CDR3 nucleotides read TGTGCCATCAATAGCGCGATGAATTCACCCCTCCACTTT.

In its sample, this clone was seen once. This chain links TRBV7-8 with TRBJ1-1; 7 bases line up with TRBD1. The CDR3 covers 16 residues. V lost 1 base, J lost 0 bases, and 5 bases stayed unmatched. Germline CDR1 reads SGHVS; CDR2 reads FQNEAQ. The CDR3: CASSLVTDRVNTEAFF. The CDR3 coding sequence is TGTGCCAGCAGCTTAGTCACCGACAGGGTGAACACTGAAGCTTTCTTT.

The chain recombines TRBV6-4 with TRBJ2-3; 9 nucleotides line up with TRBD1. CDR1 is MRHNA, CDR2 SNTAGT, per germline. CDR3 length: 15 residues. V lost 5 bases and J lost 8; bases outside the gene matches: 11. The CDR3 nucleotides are TGTGCCAGCAGTCCTGGACAGGGGATGCACGTTACGCAGTATTTT. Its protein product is CASSPGQGMHVTQYF.

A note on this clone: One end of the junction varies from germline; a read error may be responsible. CDR3 sequence reads: CASRDRLHSGANGLTF. As DNA, the CDR3 is TGTGCCAGTCGGGACAGGCTACACTCTGGGGCCAACGGCCTGACTTTC. The V call is TRBV19, the J call TRBJ2-6; 8 bases map to TRBD1. This CDR3 region has 16 residues. Germline CDR1 reads LNHDA; CDR2 reads SQIVND (reference sequence).

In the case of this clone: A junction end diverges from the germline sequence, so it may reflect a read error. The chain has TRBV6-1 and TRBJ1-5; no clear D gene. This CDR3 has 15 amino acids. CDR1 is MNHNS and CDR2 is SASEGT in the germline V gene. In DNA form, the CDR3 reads TGTGCCAGCAGTGAAGGAGCCCGGAGAGGGCAGCCCCGGCATTTT. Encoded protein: CASSEGARRGQPRHF.